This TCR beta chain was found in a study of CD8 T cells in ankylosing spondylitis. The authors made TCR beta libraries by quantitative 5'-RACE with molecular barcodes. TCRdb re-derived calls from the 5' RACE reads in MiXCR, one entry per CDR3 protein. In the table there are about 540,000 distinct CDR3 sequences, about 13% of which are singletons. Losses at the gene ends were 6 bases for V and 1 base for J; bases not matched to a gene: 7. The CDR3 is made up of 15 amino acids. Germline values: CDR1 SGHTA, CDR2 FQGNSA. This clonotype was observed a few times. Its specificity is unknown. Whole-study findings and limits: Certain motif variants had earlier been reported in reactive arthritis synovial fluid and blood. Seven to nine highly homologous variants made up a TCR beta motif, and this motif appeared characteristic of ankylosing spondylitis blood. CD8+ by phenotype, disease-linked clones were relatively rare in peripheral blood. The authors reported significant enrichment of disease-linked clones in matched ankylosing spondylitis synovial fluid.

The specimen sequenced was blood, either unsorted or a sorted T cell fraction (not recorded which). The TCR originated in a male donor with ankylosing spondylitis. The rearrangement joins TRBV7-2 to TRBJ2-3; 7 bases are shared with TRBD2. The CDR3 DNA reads TGTGCCAGCAGACAAAGGGGACTACGCACAGATACGCAGTATTTT. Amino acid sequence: CASRQRGLRTDTQYF.